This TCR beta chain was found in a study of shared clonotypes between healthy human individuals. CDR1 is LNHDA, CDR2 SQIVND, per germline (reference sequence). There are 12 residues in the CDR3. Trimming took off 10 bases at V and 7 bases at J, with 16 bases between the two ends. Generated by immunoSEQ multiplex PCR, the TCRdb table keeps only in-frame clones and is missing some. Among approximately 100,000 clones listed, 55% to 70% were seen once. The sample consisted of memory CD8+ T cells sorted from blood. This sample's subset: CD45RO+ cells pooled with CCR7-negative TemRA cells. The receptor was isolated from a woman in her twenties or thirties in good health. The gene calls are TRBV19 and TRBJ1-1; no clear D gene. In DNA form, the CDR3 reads TGTGCCACCACATTGGATCACAGTGAAGCTTTCTTT. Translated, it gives CATTLDHSEAFF.